This T cell receptor (beta chain) was identified during a study of human T cells and chemical hapten exposure. On the study more broadly: Donors were sensitized with 2% DPC on the upper inner arm.

This clonotype came up a few times. Time point denoted: patch test 1, 2 weeks after DPC sensitization. Treatment defined: therapeutic diphenylcyclopropenone sensitization with weekly scalp DPC. Patch tests were applied only after blood draws. One entry per CDR3 protein results from TCRdb running MiXCR on the RACE reads. The sample yields some 380,000 distinct CDR3 sequences, roughly 5% seen once. The CDR3 sequence is 13 residues long. The V and J ends lost 3 bases and 6 bases respectively, with 12 bases between them. Germline CDR1 DFQATT, CDR2 SNEGSKA (reference sequence). The sequences come from whole blood, collected in connection with sensitization to the hapten diphenylcyclopropenone (DPC). The chain has TRBV20-1 and TRBJ1-5; D perhaps matches TRBD1 (5 bases). The source is a woman in her fifties or sixties with alopecia areata. Some clones in this sample may be carry-over from other donors' samples. CDR3 loop: CSASLTEGQPQHF. CDR3 nucleotides: TGCAGTGCTAGCCTGACAGAAGGTCAGCCCCAGCATTTT.